The 29 T cell receptor beta chains in this list originate from one sample, sequenced in a study of spatial heterogeneity in lung cancer. TCRdb called the 5' RACE reads again in MiXCR, with one record for every CDR3 protein. This repertoire shows tens of thousands of distinct CDR3 sequences, about 7% found once; its top ten account for roughly 30%. This sample's time point: sample taken at primary tumor resection. Sequencing used PBMCs, obtained at surgery. All receptors come from a female donor with early-stage non-small cell lung cancer.

There are many counts of this clonotype. The V gene is TRBV11-2, the J gene TRBJ2-5; 11 bases are a match to TRBD1. This CDR3 is 18 amino acids long. The J segment lost 1 base and the V segment lost 1 base, leaving 8 bases of the junction unmatched. Germline V gene lookup returns CDR1 SGHAT and CDR2 FQNNGV. CDR3 in DNA: TGTGCCAGCAGCTTAGTCTTTGGGACAGGGGGGATCCAAGAGACCCAGTACTTC. This codes for CASSLVFGTGGIQETQYF.

This clonotype was recorded at least ten times. This chain connects TRBV7-9 to TRBJ1-1; possible D gene TRBD1, 6 bases. The V end was cut by 2 bases, the J end by 3 bases, with 7 bases between. From germline, CDR1 is SEHNR and CDR2 FQNEAQ (reference sequence). The CDR3 is made up of 13 amino acids. The CDR3 is CASSLTGYTEAFF. The DNA of the CDR3 is TGTGCCAGCAGCTTAACAGGGTACACTGAAGCTTTCTTT.

The chain has TRBV2 and TRBJ2-1, with TRBD2 identical over 8 bases. The CDR3 sequence is 12 residues long. The junction had 4 bases not matched to a gene; V was cut back by 5 bases and J by 10 bases. The germline V gene encodes CDR1 SNHLY and CDR2 FYNNEI. The DNA for the CDR3 is TGTGCCAGCAGTCAAATAGCGGGGGAGCAGTTCTTC. Translation gives CASSQIAGEQFF.

There are many counts of this clonotype. V usage is TRBV5-1 and J usage is TRBJ2-5, with D maybe TRBD1 (6 bases). CDR3 length: 15 amino acids. The V gene lost 4 bases and the J gene lost 5 bases, with 18 bases spanning the gap. Looked up from germline, CDR1 is SGHRS and CDR2 is YFSETQ. The CDR3 region has the DNA TGCGCCAGCAGCCTTCCGGGACACGAGGGGGAGACCCAGTACTTC. Translation: CASSLPGHEGETQYF. Filled out from reference TRBV5-1 and TRBJ2-5, the complete variable domain reads KAGVTQTPRYLIKTRGQQVTLSCSPISGHRSVSWYQQTPGQGLQFLFEYFSETQRNKGNFPGRFSGRQFSNSRSEMNVSTLELGDSALYLCASSLPGHEGETQYFGPGTRLLVL.

This clonotype has more than one count but fewer than ten. The chain carries TRBV5-1 and TRBJ2-1; possibly TRBD2 for D (5 bases). Trimming took off 5 bases at V and 3 bases at J, with 6 bases between the two ends. The germline V gene has CDR1 SGHRS and CDR2 YFSETQ. The CDR3 spans 12 residues. The CDR3 loop is CASRRDYNEQFF. CDR3 in DNA: TGCGCCAGCAGACGGGACTACAATGAGCAGTTCTTC.

This clonotype was found many times. V is TRBV19 and J is TRBJ1-5, with TRBD1 matching 7 bases. V was pared by 0 bases and J by 5 bases, with 7 bases of the junction left unmatched. Germline CDR1 is LNHDA and CDR2 is SQIVND (reference sequence). The CDR3 runs 16 residues. The CDR3 DNA reads TGTGCCAGTAGTATAGATCGTACAGGGGTGGATCAGCCCCAGCATTTT. Encoded protein: CASSIDRTGVDQPQHF.

This clonotype was seen ten or more times. The rearrangement uses TRBV24-1 and TRBJ2-7, with 9 nucleotides matching TRBD1. From germline, CDR1 is KGHDR and CDR2 SFDVKD. V was clipped by 3 bases and J by 2 bases; unmatched bases: 10. CDR3 length equals 17 residues. CDR3 protein: CATSDPYRGPNPYEQYF. CDR3 nucleotide sequence: TGTGCCACCAGTGATCCGTACAGGGGGCCAAACCCCTACGAGCAGTACTTC.

This clonotype appeared many times. This chain joins TRBV5-1 and TRBJ2-3; 10 nucleotides agree with TRBD2. With 4 bases clipped from V and 4 bases from J, the junction kept 9 bases outside the gene matches. The CDR3 has 16 residues. Germline assignment: CDR1 SGHRS and CDR2 YFSETQ. CDR3 sequence: CASSLQRGGISDTQYF. The CDR3 coding sequence is TGCGCCAGCAGCCTCCAGCGGGGGGGAATTTCAGATACGCAGTATTTT. The entire variable domain, with the rest obtained from reference TRBV5-1 and TRBJ2-3, is as follows: KAGVTQTPRYLIKTRGQQVTLSCSPISGHRSVSWYQQTPGQGLQFLFEYFSETQRNKGNFPGRFSGRQFSNSRSEMNVSTLELGDSALYLCASSLQRGGISDTQYFGPGTRLTVL.

In this sample, this clonotype turned up many times. This chain joins TRBV7-8 and TRBJ1-6; D ambiguous. Trimming stripped 6 bases from V and 1 base from J, with 1 base between. The CDR3 is made up of 12 amino acids. Germline V CDR1 and CDR2: SGHVS, FQNEAQ. In DNA form, the CDR3 reads TGTGCCAGCAGATCCTATAATTCACCCCTCCACTTT. As protein: CASRSYNSPLHF.

The V gene is TRBV20-1, the J gene TRBJ2-1, with a weak D call TRBD2 (6 bases). Trimming cost V 2 bases and J 6 bases, with 11 bases left between them. This CDR3 has 13 residues. Germline V gene lookup returns CDR1 DFQATT and CDR2 SNEGSKA (reference sequence). CDR3 nucleotides: TGCAGTGCTAGAACTAGCTGGTCCAATGAGCAGTTCTTC. This sequence encodes CSARTSWSNEQFF.

In its sample, this clonotype was seen a few times. The chain has TRBV30 and TRBJ1-2; TRBD1 might be the D (6 bases). The ends were cut back, 0 bases at V and 8 bases at J, with 13 bases in the middle. Germline assignment: CDR1 GTSNPN and CDR2 SVGIG (reference sequence). The CDR3 consists of 13 residues. This CDR3 is CAWSVVRGRGYTF. The CDR3, as DNA: TGTGCCTGGAGTGTGGTCAGGGGTCGAGGCTACACCTTC.

This clonotype has only a few counts. The rearrangement links TRBV3-1 to TRBJ2-7; D uncertain. V dropped 0 bases and J dropped 0 bases, with 3 bases sitting between them. CDR3 length: 13 amino acids. Germline values: CDR1 LGHDT, CDR2 YNNKEL (reference sequence). The CDR3 DNA follows: TGTGCCAGCAGCCAAGATCTCTCCTACGAGCAGTACTTC. It specifies CASSQDLSYEQYF.

This clonotype came up a few times. The chain uses TRBV19 and TRBJ2-7, with 8 bases fitting TRBD1. The germline gives CDR1 LNHDA, CDR2 SQIVND (reference sequence). Trimming removed 6 bases from V and 6 bases from J; junction bases left unmatched: 10. The CDR3 runs to 14 residues. CDR3 residues: CASSLIGQGTEQYF. CDR3 DNA sequence: TGTGCCAGTAGCCTAATCGGACAGGGCACCGAGCAGTACTTC.

With regard to this clonotype: Since a much larger clone is just one base distant, this may be a read error. The final CDR3 position lacks the conserved phenylalanine or tryptophan, pointing to a likely read error. The gene calls are TRBV29-1 and TRBJ1-4; D is unclear. The CDR3 has 14 residues. Germline values: CDR1 SQVTM, CDR2 ANQGSEA. The V and J ends lost 4 bases and 8 bases respectively, with 17 bases between them. The CDR3 nucleotides read TGCAGCGTTGGGTCTCCGGCGGTAGGGGAAAAACTGTTTTCT. Encoded protein: CSVGSPAVGEKLFS.

This clonotype was seen only a few times. The rearrangement uses TRBV4-1 and TRBJ1-6, with 8 nucleotides matching TRBD1. J lost 9 bases, V lost 4 bases, and 11 bases had no gene match. The germline V gene encodes CDR1 MGHRA and CDR2 YSYEKL. This CDR3 is built from 16 residues. CDR3 in amino acids: CASSPRRTGIGSPLHF. CDR3 DNA: TGCGCCAGCAGCCCGAGACGGACAGGGATTGGTTCACCCCTCCACTTT.

This chain uses TRBV5-4 with TRBJ2-7; D is perhaps TRBD2 (6 bases). Germline V lookup: CDR1 SGHNT, CDR2 YYREEE (reference sequence). The V and J ends lost 6 bases and 4 bases respectively, with 17 bases between them. This CDR3 comprises 14 residues. CDR3 protein: CASTQRDSGYEQYF. CDR3 nucleotide sequence: TGTGCCAGCACCCAACGGGACTCCGGTTACGAGCAGTACTTC. Full variable domain (outside the CDR3, taken from reference TRBV5-4 and TRBJ2-7): ETGVTQSPTHLIKTRGQQVTLRCSSQSGHNTVSWYQQALGQGPQFIFQYYREEENGRGNFPPRFSGLQFPNYSSELNVNALELDDSALYLCASTQRDSGYEQYFGPGTRLTVT.

The J gene is TRBJ2-3, the V gene TRBV5-4; TRBD2 matches at 11 bases. Germline assignment: CDR1 SGHNT and CDR2 YYREEE (reference sequence). With 3 bases clipped from V and 1 base from J, the junction kept 7 bases outside the gene matches. The CDR3 extends over 17 amino acids. The CDR3 region is CASSSGTSGSGTDTQYF. Here the CDR3 DNA reads TGTGCCAGCAGCTCTGGGACTAGCGGATCTGGCACAGATACGCAGTATTTT.

This clonotype has ten or more counts. This chain connects TRBV7-2 to TRBJ2-3, with 14 nucleotides matching TRBD2. The V segment lost 4 bases and the J segment 0 bases; nucleotides outside the gene matches: 6. The CDR3 has 18 amino acids. Germline CDR1 and CDR2: SGHTA and FQGNSA. Here the CDR3 DNA reads TGTGCCAGCAGCTCGATCGGGACTAGCGGGGGTAGCACAGATACGCAGTATTTT. This translates into CASSSIGTSGGSTDTQYF.

This clonotype was picked up many times. The V call is TRBV20-1, the J call TRBJ2-5; D tentatively fits TRBD1 or TRBD2 (5 bases each). Trimming cost V 5 bases and J 5 bases, with 18 bases left between them. The CDR3 sequence is 14 residues long. In germline, CDR1 is DFQATT, CDR2 SNEGSKA (reference sequence). The CDR3 reads CSADRGRLDETQYF. In DNA form, the CDR3 reads TGCAGTGCTGATAGGGGACGGCTTGACGAGACCCAGTACTTC.

The table lists this clonotype with a few counts. This chain links TRBV11-2 with TRBJ2-7; no clear D. Trimming left V 4 bases short and J 6 bases short, with 10 bases between. The CDR3 consists of 12 residues. Looked up from germline, CDR1 is SGHAT and CDR2 is FQNNGV. The CDR3 DNA is TGTGCCAGCAGCTCCCCGCCCCTCGAGCAGTACTTC. This gives the protein CASSSPPLEQYF.

This clonotype occurred many times. CDR3 in DNA: TGTGCCAGCAGTTTCATCGACAGGGGTGGAAACACCATATATTTT. This encodes CASSFIDRGGNTIYF. This sequence joins TRBV28 and TRBJ1-3; 8 positions match TRBD1. Per germline, CDR1 MDHEN and CDR2 SYDVKM. With V trimmed by 3 bases and J by 3 bases, 4 bases remained unmatched. The CDR3 has 15 residues.

This clonotype was detected ten times or more. The chain employs TRBV12-3 or TRBV12-4 and TRBJ2-3; D perhaps matches TRBD1 (5 bases). The CDR3 loop spans 15 amino acids. Deletions cut 7 bases from V and 3 bases from J, with 17 bases between. CDR3 loop: CASTRTRVWTDTQYF. CDR3 DNA sequence: TGTGCCAGCACCAGGACACGGGTGTGGACAGATACGCAGTATTTT.

This clonotype was seen ten or more times. The rearrangement uses TRBV29-1 and TRBJ2-7, with D possibly TRBD2 on 6 matching bases. The V and J ends lost 1 base and 2 bases respectively, with 9 bases between them. The germline V gene has CDR1 SQVTM and CDR2 ANQGSEA. This CDR3 region has 13 residues. CDR3 sequence (DNA): TGCAGCGTTGAAGGCGGGACCCCCTACGAGCAGTACTTC. Translated, it gives CSVEGGTPYEQYF.

This clonotype was recorded at least ten times. The V and J genes are TRBV27 and TRBJ2-7, with 14 bases fitting TRBD2. With 6 bases clipped from V and 0 bases from J, the junction kept 4 bases outside the gene matches. The CDR3 is 16 amino acids. Germline V gene data show CDR1 as MNHEY and CDR2 as SMNVEV (reference sequence). The CDR3 spells CASRGLAGAFSYEQYF. CDR3 DNA sequence: TGTGCCAGCAGGGGACTAGCGGGGGCCTTCTCCTACGAGCAGTACTTC.

Ten or more counts support this clonotype. V gene TRBV3-1 combines with J gene TRBJ2-4; D is uncertain. V was clipped by 3 bases and J by 0 bases, with 15 bases between them. The CDR3 sequence is 17 residues long. Germline CDR1 is LGHDT and CDR2 is YNNKEL (reference sequence). As DNA, the CDR3 is TGTGCCAGCAGCCATCTCACCGGACCCGCAGCCAAAAACATTCAGTACTTC. Translation gives CASSHLTGPAAKNIQYF.

This clonotype occurred many times. The chain recombines TRBV12-3 or TRBV12-4 with TRBJ1-1, with D possibly matching TRBD1 (5 bases). The CDR3 sequence is 13 residues long. The ends were cut back, 4 bases at V and 2 bases at J, with 8 bases in the middle. CDR3 region: CASSWDFNTEAFF. The CDR3, as DNA: TGTGCCAGCAGTTGGGACTTTAACACTGAAGCTTTCTTT.

This clonotype turned up a few times. The chain uses TRBV30 and TRBJ1-1; D remains unclear. This CDR3 contains 13 residues. V lost 0 bases and J 2 bases, leaving 7 bases between the germline ends. CDR1 and CDR2 (germline): GTSNPN, SVGIG (reference sequence). The CDR3 here is CAWSVRHNTEAFF. The CDR3 region has the DNA TGTGCCTGGAGTGTAAGACACAACACTGAAGCTTTCTTT.

This clonotype was counted only a few times. J is TRBJ1-4 and V is TRBV19; D remains ambiguous. Trimming pared 6 bases from V and 8 bases from J, leaving 13 bases between. The CDR3 has 13 amino acids. CDR1 LNHDA and CDR2 SQIVND come from the germline V gene (reference sequence). CDR3 region: CASSRDHSEKLFF. The CDR3 DNA sequence: TGTGCCAGTAGCCGGGATCATAGCGAAAAACTGTTTTTT.

The rearrangement uses TRBV5-5 and TRBJ2-7; 14 bases align to TRBD2. Germline values: CDR1 SGHKS, CDR2 YYEKEE (reference sequence). With V trimmed by 2 bases and J by 2 bases, 9 bases remained unmatched. The CDR3 has 18 amino acids. The CDR3 here is CASSFAGTSGGPPYEQYF. For the CDR3, the DNA is TGTGCCAGCAGCTTTGCCGGGACTAGCGGGGGACCACCCTACGAGCAGTACTTC. The full variable domain, rest sourced from reference TRBV5-5 and TRBJ2-7, is DAGVTQSPTHLIKTRGQQVTLRCSPISGHKSVSWYQQVLGQGPQFIFQYYEKEERGRGNFPDRFSARQFPNYSSELNVNALLLGDSALYLCASSFAGTSGGPPYEQYFGPGTRLTVT.